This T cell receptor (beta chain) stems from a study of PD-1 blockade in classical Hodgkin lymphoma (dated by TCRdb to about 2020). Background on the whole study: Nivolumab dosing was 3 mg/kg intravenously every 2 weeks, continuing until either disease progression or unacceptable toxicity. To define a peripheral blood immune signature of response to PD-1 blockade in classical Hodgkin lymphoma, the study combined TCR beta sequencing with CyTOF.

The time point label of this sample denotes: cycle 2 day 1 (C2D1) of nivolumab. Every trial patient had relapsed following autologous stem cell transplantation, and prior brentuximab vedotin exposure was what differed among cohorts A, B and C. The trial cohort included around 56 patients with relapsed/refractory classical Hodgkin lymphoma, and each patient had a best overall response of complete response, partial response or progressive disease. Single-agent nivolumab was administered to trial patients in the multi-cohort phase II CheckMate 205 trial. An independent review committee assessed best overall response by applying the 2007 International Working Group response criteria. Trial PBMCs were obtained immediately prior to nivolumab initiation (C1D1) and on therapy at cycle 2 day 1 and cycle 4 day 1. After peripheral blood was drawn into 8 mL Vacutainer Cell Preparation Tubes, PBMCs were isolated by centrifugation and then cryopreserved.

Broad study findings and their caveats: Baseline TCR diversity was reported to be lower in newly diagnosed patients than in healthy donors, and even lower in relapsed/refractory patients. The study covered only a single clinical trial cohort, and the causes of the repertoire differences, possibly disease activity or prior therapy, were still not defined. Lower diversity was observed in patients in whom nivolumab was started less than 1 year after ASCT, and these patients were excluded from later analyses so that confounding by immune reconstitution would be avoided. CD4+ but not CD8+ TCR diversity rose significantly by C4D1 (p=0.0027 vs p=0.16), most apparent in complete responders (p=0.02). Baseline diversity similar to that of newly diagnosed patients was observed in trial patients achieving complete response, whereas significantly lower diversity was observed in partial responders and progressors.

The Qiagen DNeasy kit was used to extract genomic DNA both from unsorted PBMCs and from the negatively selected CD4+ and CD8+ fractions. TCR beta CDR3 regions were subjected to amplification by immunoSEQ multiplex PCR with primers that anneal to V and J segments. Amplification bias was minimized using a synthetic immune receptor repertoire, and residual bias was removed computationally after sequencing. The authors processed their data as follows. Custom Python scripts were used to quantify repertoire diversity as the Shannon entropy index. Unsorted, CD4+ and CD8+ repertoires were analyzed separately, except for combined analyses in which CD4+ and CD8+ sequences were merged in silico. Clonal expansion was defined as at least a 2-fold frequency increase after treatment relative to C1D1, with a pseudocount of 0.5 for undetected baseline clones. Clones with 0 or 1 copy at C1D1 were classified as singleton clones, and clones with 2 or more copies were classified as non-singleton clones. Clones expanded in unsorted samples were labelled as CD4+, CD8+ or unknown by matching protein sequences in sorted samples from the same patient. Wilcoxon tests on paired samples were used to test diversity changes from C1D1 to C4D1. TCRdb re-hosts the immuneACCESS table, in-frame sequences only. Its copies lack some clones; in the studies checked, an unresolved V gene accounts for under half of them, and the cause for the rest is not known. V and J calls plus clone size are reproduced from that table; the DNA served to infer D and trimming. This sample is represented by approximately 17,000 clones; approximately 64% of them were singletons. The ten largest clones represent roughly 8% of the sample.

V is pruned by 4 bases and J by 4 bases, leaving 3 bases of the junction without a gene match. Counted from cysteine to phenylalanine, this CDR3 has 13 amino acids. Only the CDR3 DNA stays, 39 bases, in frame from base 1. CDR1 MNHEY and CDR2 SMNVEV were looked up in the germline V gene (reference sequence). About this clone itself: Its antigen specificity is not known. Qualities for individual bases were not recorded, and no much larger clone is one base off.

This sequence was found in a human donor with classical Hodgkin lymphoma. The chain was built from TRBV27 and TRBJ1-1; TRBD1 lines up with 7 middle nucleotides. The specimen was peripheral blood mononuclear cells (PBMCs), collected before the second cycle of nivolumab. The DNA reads TGTGCCAGCAGTTGGGACAGCCGCACTGAAGCTTTCTTT. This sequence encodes CASSWDSRTEAFF.